The present entry profiles one T cell receptor beta chain with its context. Generated by immunoSEQ multiplex PCR, the TCRdb table keeps only in-frame clones and is missing some. This table has approximately 300,000 clones, more than 90% appearing once. The CDR3 length is 14 residues. Germline V lookup: CDR1 MDHEN, CDR2 SYDVKM. V was clipped by 5 bases and J by 2 bases, with 11 bases between them. This sample is drawn from a study of blood T cell repertoires in COVID-19. Study context: Acute and convalescent COVID-19 samples came from the United States, Italy and Spain. Sources were T cells, B-cell-depleted T cells, or PBMCs; the material itself was cDNA or gDNA.

Material: PBMCs or T cells enriched from blood (not recorded which). The clonotype comes from a woman under 40 who had recovered from COVID-19. The gene calls are TRBV28 and TRBJ2-3; maybe TRBD1 (6 bases). This chain's CDR3 is CASSADSFTDTQYF. In nucleotides, the CDR3 is TGTGCCAGCAGTGCGGACAGCTTCACAGATACGCAGTATTTT.